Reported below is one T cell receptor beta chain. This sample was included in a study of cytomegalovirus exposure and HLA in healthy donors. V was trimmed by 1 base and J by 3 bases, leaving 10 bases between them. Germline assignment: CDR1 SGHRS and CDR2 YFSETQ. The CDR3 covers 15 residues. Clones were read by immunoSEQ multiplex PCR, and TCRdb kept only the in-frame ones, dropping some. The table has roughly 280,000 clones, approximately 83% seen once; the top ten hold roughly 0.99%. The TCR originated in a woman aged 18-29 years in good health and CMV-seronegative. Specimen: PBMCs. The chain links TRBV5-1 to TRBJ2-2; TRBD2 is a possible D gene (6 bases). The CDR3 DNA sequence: TGCGCCAGCAGCTTGTCCGGGAGTTACACCGGGGAGCTGTTTTTT. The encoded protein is CASSLSGSYTGELFF. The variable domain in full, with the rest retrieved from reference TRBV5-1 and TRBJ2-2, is KAGVTQTPRYLIKTRGQQVTLSCSPISGHRSVSWYQQTPGQGLQFLFEYFSETQRNKGNFPGRFSGRQFSNSRSEMNVSTLELGDSALYLCASSLSGSYTGELFFGEGSRLTVL.